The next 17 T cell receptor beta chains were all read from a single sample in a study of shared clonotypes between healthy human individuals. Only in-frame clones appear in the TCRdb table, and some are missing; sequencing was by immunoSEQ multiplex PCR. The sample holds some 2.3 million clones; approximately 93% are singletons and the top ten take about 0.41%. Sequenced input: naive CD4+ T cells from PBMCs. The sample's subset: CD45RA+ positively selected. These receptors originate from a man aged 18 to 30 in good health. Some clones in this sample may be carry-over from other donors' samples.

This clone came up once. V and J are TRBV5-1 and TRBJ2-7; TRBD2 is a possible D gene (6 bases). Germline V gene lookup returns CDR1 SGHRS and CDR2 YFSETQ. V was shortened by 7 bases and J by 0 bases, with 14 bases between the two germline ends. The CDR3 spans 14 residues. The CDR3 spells CASWGDPASYEQYF. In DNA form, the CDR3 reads TGCGCCAGCTGGGGGGACCCCGCCTCCTACGAGCAGTACTTC.

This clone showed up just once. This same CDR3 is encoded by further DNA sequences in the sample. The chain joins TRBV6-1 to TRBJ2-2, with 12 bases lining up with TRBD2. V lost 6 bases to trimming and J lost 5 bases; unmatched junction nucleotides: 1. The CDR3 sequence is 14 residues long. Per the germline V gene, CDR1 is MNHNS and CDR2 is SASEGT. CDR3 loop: CASRLAGGTGELFF. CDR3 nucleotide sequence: TGTGCCAGCAGGCTAGCGGGAGGGACCGGGGAGCTGTTTTTT.

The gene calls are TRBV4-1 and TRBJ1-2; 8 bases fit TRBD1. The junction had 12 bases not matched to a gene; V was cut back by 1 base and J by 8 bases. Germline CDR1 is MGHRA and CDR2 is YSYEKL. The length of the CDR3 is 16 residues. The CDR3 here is CASSQVGDRGGRGYTF. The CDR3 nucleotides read TGCGCCAGCAGCCAAGTGGGAGACAGGGGAGGTAGAGGCTACACCTTC.

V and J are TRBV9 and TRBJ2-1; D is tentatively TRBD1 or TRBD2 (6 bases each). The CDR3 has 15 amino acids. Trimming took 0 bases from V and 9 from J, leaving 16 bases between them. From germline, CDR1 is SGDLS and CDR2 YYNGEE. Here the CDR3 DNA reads TGTGCCAGCAGCGTAGTAGTAGCGGCCAGGGGTGAGCAGTTCTTC. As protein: CASSVVVAARGEQFF.

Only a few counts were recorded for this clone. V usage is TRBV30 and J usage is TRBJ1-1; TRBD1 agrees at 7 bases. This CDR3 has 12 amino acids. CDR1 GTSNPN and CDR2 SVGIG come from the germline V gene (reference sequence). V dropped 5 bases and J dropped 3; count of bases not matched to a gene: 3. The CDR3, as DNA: TGTGCCTGGGGAGACAGGGACACTGAAGCTTTCTTT. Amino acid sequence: CAWGDRDTEAFF.

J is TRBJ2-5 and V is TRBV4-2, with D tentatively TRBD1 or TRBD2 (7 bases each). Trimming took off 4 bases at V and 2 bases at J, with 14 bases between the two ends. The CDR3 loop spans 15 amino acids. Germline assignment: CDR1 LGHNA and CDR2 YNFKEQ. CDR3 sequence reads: CASSLRQGGQETQYF. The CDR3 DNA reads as TGTGCCAGCAGCCTACGACAGGGAGGGCAAGAGACCCAGTACTTC.

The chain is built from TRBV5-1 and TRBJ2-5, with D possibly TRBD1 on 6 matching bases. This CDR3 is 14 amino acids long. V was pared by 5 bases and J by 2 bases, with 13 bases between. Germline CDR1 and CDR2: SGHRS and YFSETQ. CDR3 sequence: CASRTQGNQETQYF. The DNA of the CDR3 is TGCGCCAGCAGAACCCAGGGGAATCAAGAGACCCAGTACTTC. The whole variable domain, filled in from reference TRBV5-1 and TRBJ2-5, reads KAGVTQTPRYLIKTRGQQVTLSCSPISGHRSVSWYQQTPGQGLQFLFEYFSETQRNKGNFPGRFSGRQFSNSRSEMNVSTLELGDSALYLCASRTQGNQETQYFGPGTRLLVL.

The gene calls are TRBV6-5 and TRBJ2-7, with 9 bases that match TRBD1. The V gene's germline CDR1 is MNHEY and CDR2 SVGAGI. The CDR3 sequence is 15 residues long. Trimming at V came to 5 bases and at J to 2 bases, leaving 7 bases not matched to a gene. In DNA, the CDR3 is TGTGCCAGCAGTAGGACAGGGGTTACTACCTACGAGCAGTACTTC. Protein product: CASSRTGVTTYEQYF.

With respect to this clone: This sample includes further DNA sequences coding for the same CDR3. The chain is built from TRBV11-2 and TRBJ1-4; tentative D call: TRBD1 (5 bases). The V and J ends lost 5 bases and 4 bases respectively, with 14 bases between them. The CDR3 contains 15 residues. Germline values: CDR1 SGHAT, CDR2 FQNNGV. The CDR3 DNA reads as TGTGCCAGCAGCCTAAGGGGACTGTTTAATGAAAAACTGTTTTTT. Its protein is CASSLRGLFNEKLFF.

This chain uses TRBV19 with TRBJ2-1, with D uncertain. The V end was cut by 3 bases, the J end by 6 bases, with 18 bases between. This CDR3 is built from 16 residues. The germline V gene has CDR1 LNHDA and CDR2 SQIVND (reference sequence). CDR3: CASSILGQAPLNEQFF. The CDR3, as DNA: TGTGCCAGTAGTATTTTAGGGCAGGCTCCTCTCAATGAGCAGTTCTTC.

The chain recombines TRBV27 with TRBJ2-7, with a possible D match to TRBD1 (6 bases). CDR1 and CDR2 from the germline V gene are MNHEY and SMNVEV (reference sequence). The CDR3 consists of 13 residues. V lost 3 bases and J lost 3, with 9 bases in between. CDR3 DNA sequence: TGTGCCAGCAGTTTGGGGGCAGACTACGAGCAGTACTTC. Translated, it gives CASSLGADYEQYF.

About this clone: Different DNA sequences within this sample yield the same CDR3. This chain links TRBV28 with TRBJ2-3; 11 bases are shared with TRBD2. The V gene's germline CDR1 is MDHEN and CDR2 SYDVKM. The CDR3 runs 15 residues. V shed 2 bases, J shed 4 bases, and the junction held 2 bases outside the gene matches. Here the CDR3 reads CASSLLAGGPDTQYF. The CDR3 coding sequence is TGTGCCAGCAGTTTACTAGCGGGAGGACCAGATACGCAGTATTTT.

The CDR3 sequence: CASSETALRTEAFF. CDR3 bases: TGCGCCAGCAGTGAGACAGCCCTGAGGACTGAAGCTTTCTTT. The chain carries TRBV10-1 and TRBJ1-1; D gene ambiguous. The V gene lost 2 bases and the J gene lost 5 bases, with 12 bases spanning the gap. The CDR3 is 14 amino acids. Germline CDR1 reads WNHNN; CDR2 reads SYGVQD (reference sequence).

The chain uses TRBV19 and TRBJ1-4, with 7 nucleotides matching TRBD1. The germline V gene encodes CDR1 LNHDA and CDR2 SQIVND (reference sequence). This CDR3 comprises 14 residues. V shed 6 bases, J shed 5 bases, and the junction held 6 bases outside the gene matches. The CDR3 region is CASRGSGQNEKLFF. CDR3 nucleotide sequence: TGTGCCAGTAGGGGATCGGGACAGAATGAAAAACTGTTTTTT.

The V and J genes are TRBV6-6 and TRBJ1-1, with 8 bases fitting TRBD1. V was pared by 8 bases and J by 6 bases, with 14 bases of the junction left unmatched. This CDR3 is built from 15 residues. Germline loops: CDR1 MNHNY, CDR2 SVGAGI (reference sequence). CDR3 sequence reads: CASVASGTGSPEAFF. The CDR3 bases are TGTGCCAGCGTTGCCTCCGGGACAGGTTCCCCTGAAGCTTTCTTT.

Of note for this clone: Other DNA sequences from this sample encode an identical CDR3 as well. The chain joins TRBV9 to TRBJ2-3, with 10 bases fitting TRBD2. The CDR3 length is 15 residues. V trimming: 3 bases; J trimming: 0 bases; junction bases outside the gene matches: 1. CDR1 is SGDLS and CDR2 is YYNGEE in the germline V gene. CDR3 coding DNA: TGTGCCAGCAGCGAACTAGCGGGAAGCACAGATACGCAGTATTTT. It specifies CASSELAGSTDTQYF.

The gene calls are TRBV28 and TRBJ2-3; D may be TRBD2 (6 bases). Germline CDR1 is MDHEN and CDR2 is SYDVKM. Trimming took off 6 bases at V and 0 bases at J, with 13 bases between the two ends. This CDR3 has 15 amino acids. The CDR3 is CASRRRDGSTDTQYF. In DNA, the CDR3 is TGTGCCAGCAGGCGGCGGGACGGAAGCACAGATACGCAGTATTTT.